What follows are 2 T cell receptor beta chains derived from one specimen sequenced in a study of blood T cell repertoires in COVID-19. Clones were read by immunoSEQ multiplex PCR, and TCRdb kept only the in-frame ones, dropping some. The table has some 200,000 clones, 81% seen once; the top ten hold approximately 12%. Sequenced sample: peripheral blood. All receptors derive from a woman over 75 with COVID-19, enrolled during active disease.

This clone came up a few times. The chain has TRBV11-2 and TRBJ1-2, with 7 bases aligning to TRBD1. Germline V lookup: CDR1 SGHAT, CDR2 FQNNGV. The CDR3 has 17 residues. V was pared by 1 base and J by 0 bases, with 8 bases of the junction left unmatched. CDR3 sequence reads: CASSLGTGWGSNYGYTF. CDR3 bases: TGTGCCAGCAGCTTAGGGACAGGTTGGGGGTCTAACTATGGCTACACCTTC.

The chain is built from TRBV21-1 and TRBJ2-1; the table's D call, TRBD2, was not checked against the DNA. TRBV21-1 is designated a pseudogene. This CDR3 is built from 15 residues. The CDR3, as DNA: TGTGCCAGCAGCCTTAGCGGGAGCCCCCCCAATGAGCAGTTCTTC. Encoded protein: CASSLSGSPPNEQFF.